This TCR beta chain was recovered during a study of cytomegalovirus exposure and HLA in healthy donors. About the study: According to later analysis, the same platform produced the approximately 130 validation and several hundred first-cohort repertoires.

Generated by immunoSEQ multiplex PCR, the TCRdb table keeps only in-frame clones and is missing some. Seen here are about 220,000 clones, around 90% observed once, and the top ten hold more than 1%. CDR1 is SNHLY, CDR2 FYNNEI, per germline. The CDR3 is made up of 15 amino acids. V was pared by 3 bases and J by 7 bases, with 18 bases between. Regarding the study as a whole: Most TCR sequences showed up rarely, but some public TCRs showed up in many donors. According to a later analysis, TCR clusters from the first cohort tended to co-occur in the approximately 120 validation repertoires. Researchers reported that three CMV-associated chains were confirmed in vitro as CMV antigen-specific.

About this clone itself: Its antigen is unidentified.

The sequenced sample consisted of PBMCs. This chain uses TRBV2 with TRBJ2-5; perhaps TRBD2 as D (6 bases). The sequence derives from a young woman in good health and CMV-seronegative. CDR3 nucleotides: TGTGCCAGCAGTGACATGGCGGGGCCTGCTGGGACCCAGTACTTC. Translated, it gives CASSDMAGPAGTQYF.